Listed below are T cell receptor beta chains from one sample, sequenced in a study of a mutant IDH1 vaccine in newly diagnosed glioma. Some clones are missing from TCRdb's copy, which holds only in-frame ones; the method was immunoSEQ multiplex PCR. The sample contains roughly 34,000 clones, more than 70% of which appear only once. Sequences were derived from peripheral blood mononuclear cells (PBMCs), sampled from a glioma patient treated with radiotherapy, temozolomide or both. The origin of the receptors is a man aged 50-60 years with glioma. Some clones in this sample may be carry-over from other donors' samples. CDR3s include the opening cysteine and the closing phenylalanine or tryptophan. A D gene is named only where the DNA matches it firmly. Size is stated for part of the rows, as once, few or many counts, or as a class when the clone is expanded.

size	V	D	J	length	CDR3	DNA
NA	TRBV6-1	NA	TRBJ2-5	16	CASSEADGQGGETQYF	TGTGCCAGCAGTGAAGCGGATGGCCAGGGCGGAGAGACCCAGTACTTC
NA	TRBV6-1	TRBD1	TRBJ2-7	14	CASRSGTGDYEQYF	TGTGCCAGCAGGTCCGGGACAGGCGACTACGAGCAGTACTTC
NA	TRBV2	TRBD1	TRBJ1-6	14	CASRRDRGSSPLHF	TGTGCCAGCCGCCGGGACAGGGGGAGTTCACCCCTCCACTTT
NA	TRBV4-2	NA	TRBJ2-3	15	CASSRRTESTDTQYF	TGTGCCAGCAGCCGACGGACAGAGAGCACAGATACGCAGTATTTT
NA	TRBV10-3	NA	TRBJ2-4	14	CAISPGVGVNIQYF	TGTGCCATCAGTCCAGGAGTGGGAGTGAACATTCAGTACTTC
NA	TRBV7-9	NA	TRBJ2-6	13	CASEGSGANVLTF	TGTGCCAGTGAGGGCTCTGGGGCCAACGTCCTGACTTTC
once	TRBV5-6	NA	TRBJ1-1	17	CASSLDMGGVRGPEAFF	TGTGCCAGCAGCTTGGATATGGGCGGAGTACGGGGGCCTGAAGCTTTCTTT
once	TRBV5-1	NA	TRBJ2-7	14	CASSLEAANYEQYF	TGCGCCAGCAGCTTGGAGGCAGCCAACTACGAGCAGTACTTC
few	TRBV30	TRBD1	TRBJ1-2	13	CAWGRDRPYGYTF	TGTGCCTGGGGCCGGGACAGGCCTTATGGCTACACCTTC
NA	TRBV11-1	NA	TRBJ2-3	15	CASSRPGLVADTQYF	TGTGCCAGCAGCCGACCAGGGTTGGTGGCAGATACGCAGTATTTT
NA	TRBV27	TRBD2	TRBJ2-7	18	CASSLGASGTFAIYEQYF	TGTGCCAGCAGTTTAGGCGCTAGCGGGACATTTGCGATCTACGAGCAGTACTTC
NA	TRBV7-2	NA	TRBJ1-6	13	CASSLAGESPLHF	TGTGCCAGCAGCTTGGCAGGGGAGTCACCCCTCCACTTT
NA	TRBV19	TRBD1	TRBJ1-1	16	CASSMGTGGNPAEAFF	TGTGCCAGTAGTATGGGGACAGGGGGGAATCCAGCTGAAGCTTTCTTT
NA	TRBV5-1	TRBD2	TRBJ2-1	15	CASSLDGTRSYEQFF	TGCGCCAGCAGCTTGGATGGGACTAGATCATACGAGCAGTTCTTC
once	TRBV7-9	TRBD2	TRBJ2-7	16	CASSPREAGGTYEQYF	TGTGCCAGCAGCCCGCGGGAGGCGGGAGGTACCTACGAGCAGTACTTC
NA	TRBV7-9	TRBD1	TRBJ2-3	15	CASSPGTGNTDTQYF	TGTGCCAGCAGCCCCGGGACAGGGAACACAGATACGCAGTATTTT
NA	TRBV2	NA	TRBJ1-1	14	CASSTLGPAAGAFF	TGTGCCAGCAGCACCCTTGGGCCGGCGGCGGGGGCTTTCTTT
few	TRBV28	NA	TRBJ1-5	16	CASSLVDLSGGQPQHF	TGTGCCAGCAGTTTAGTCGACCTTTCGGGCGGTCAGCCCCAGCATTTT
NA	TRBV7-9	NA	TRBJ1-3	14	CASSLTSSGNTIYF	TGTGCCAGCAGCTTAACCAGTTCTGGAAACACCATATATTTT
few	TRBV5-4	TRBD1	TRBJ1-2	16	CASTPTRPGQGGGYTF	TGTGCCAGCACCCCTACCCGACCGGGACAGGGGGGTGGCTACACCTTC
NA	TRBV30	NA	TRBJ1-1	11	CAWSGGIEAFF	TGTGCCTGGAGTGGGGGGATCGAAGCTTTCTTT
medium-sized	TRBV7-6	NA	TRBJ2-3	14	CASSSAGGTDTQYF	TGTGCCAGCAGCTCAGCCGGGGGAACAGATACGCAGTATTTT
NA	TRBV7-9	NA	TRBJ2-7	13	CASSSLQDYEQYF	TGTGCCAGCAGTTCCCTTCAGGACTACGAGCAGTACTTC
NA	TRBV10-3	TRBD2	TRBJ2-3	16	CAISESTSGARDTQYF	TGTGCCATCAGTGAGTCTACCAGCGGGGCTCGAGATACGCAGTATTTT
NA	TRBV6-1	TRBD1	TRBJ2-7	13	CATTGGFPYEQYF	TGTGCCACCACAGGGGGCTTCCCCTACGAGCAGTACTTC
NA	TRBV2	NA	TRBJ1-5	13	CASIRESNQPQHF	TGTGCCAGCATCAGGGAGAGCAATCAGCCCCAGCATTTT
NA	TRBV5-1	NA	TRBJ2-3	14	CASSLEAGSDTQYF	TGCGCCAGCAGCTTGGAGGCAGGTTCGGATACGCAGTATTTT
NA	TRBV5-1	NA	TRBJ2-7	13	CASRAGQTYEQYF	TGCGCCAGCAGGGCAGGACAGACCTACGAGCAGTACTTC
NA	TRBV19	TRBD2	TRBJ2-1	18	CASSIVVDLTSGRNEQFF	TGTGCCAGTAGTATAGTCGTGGATTTGACTAGCGGGAGGAATGAGCAGTTCTTC
NA	TRBV5-1	TRBD1	TRBJ2-1	14	CASSFTGGYNEQFF	TGCGCCAGCAGCTTTACAGGGGGATACAATGAGCAGTTCTTC
NA	TRBV4-3	NA	TRBJ1-3	15	CASSQDSGSGNTIYF	TGCGCCAGCAGCCAAGATTCTGGCTCTGGAAACACCATATATTTT
few	TRBV29-1	NA	TRBJ1-3	11	CSVANGNTIYF	TGCAGCGTTGCGAATGGAAACACCATATATTTT
once	TRBV21-1	NA	TRBJ2-7	18	CASSKGQASKNLSYEQYF	TGTGCCAGCAGCAAGGGACAGGCCTCGAAGAACCTTAGCTACGAGCAGTACTTC
few	TRBV6-1	TRBD1	TRBJ1-1	15	CASSEQTGMNTEAFF	TGTGCCAGCAGTGAACAGACAGGGATGAACACTGAAGCTTTCTTT
few	TRBV30	NA	TRBJ1-5	13	CAWSTGTAQPQHF	TGTGCCTGGAGTACAGGGACTGCTCAGCCCCAGCATTTT
NA	TRBV18	TRBD1	TRBJ1-5	14	CASSPTGNNQPQHF	TGTGCCAGCTCACCGACAGGGAACAATCAGCCCCAGCATTTT
NA	TRBV5-6	NA	TRBJ1-1	12	CASSLDRTEAFF	TGTGCCAGCAGCTTGGATCGGACTGAAGCTTTCTTT
NA	TRBV6-1	NA	TRBJ1-1	15	CASQVSGGLNTEAFF	TGTGCCAGCCAAGTATCCGGGGGATTAAACACTGAAGCTTTCTTT
NA	TRBV2	NA	TRBJ1-1	12	CASSDSALEAFF	TGTGCCAGCAGTGATTCTGCCCTAGAGGCTTTCTTT
NA	TRBV19	TRBD2	TRBJ2-7	16	CASSIEYRTRTYEQYF	TGTGCCAGTAGTATAGAATATCGGACTAGAACTTACGAGCAGTACTTC
NA	TRBV4-3	NA	TRBJ1-2	14	CASSQDRSGNGYTF	TGCGCCAGCAGCCAAGATCGGTCCGGGAATGGCTACACCTTC
NA	TRBV7-6	TRBD1	TRBJ1-6	15	CASRSGQGPGSPLHF	TGTGCCAGCAGGTCGGGACAGGGGCCGGGTTCACCCCTCCACTTT
NA	TRBV29-1	NA	TRBJ2-1	14	CSVGGRYPRNEQFF	TGCAGCGTGGGGGGCAGGTACCCTCGGAATGAGCAGTTCTTC
few	TRBV7-3	NA	TRBJ1-1	13	CASSTSGLTEAFF	TGTGCCAGCAGCACCTCGGGCCTCACTGAAGCTTTCTTT
NA	TRBV5-1	NA	TRBJ1-4	14	CASSFGGTNEKLFF	TGCGCCAGCAGCTTCGGCGGAACTAATGAAAAACTGTTTTTT
NA	TRBV6-1	NA	TRBJ2-4	14	CASSGGLAKNIQYF	TGTGCCAGCAGTGGTGGATTAGCCAAAAACATTCAGTACTTC
NA	TRBV4-3	NA	TRBJ1-2	16	CASSQDQGGEAYGYTF	TGCGCCAGCAGCCAAGACCAGGGAGGGGAGGCCTATGGCTACACCTTC
NA	TRBV5-6	NA	TRBJ2-1	11	CASSLGNEQFF	TGTGCCAGCAGCTTGGGCAATGAGCAGTTCTTC
NA	TRBV9	NA	TRBJ2-4	16	CASSVEAGRSTNIQYF	TGTGCCAGCAGCGTAGAAGCCGGACGGTCGACGAACATTCAGTACTTC
once	TRBV6-1	NA	TRBJ2-7	13	CASSEALPYEQYF	TGTGCCAGCAGTGAAGCCCTACCCTACGAGCAGTACTTC
NA	TRBV14	NA	TRBJ2-1	14	CASSLSGPYNEQFF	TGTGCCAGCAGCCTATCAGGCCCCTACAATGAGCAGTTCTTC
NA	TRBV5-1	NA	TRBJ1-4	14	CASSYDRSTEKLFF	TGCGCCAGCAGCTACGACAGGTCAACTGAAAAACTGTTTTTT
NA	TRBV9	NA	TRBJ2-3	13	CASSSPQGNTQYF	TGTGCCAGCAGCTCCCCCCAGGGTAATACGCAGTATTTT
NA	TRBV15	NA	TRBJ1-5	12	CATSREGEPQHF	TGTGCCACCAGTAGAGAGGGGGAGCCCCAGCATTTT
few	TRBV6-4	NA	TRBJ1-5	16	CASSVRGRDSNQPQHF	TGTGCCAGCAGTGTTAGGGGGAGGGATAGCAATCAGCCCCAGCATTTT
NA	TRBV6-5	TRBD1	TRBJ1-2	16	CASSYIRTGGNYGYTF	TGTGCCAGCAGTTATATTCGGACAGGGGGTAACTATGGCTACACCTTC
NA	TRBV20-1	NA	TRBJ1-2	11	CSAILNYGYTF	TGCAGTGCTATACTTAACTATGGCTACACCTTC